The 8 T cell receptor beta chains in this list originate from one sample, sequenced in a study of shared clonotypes between healthy human individuals. Assay used: immunoSEQ multiplex PCR; TCRdb lists only in-frame clones, some missing. Among around 940,000 clones listed, 60% to 85% were seen once. The sequencing input was memory CD4+ T cells sorted from blood. Documented subset: CD45RA-negative fraction. The receptor set was obtained from a man aged 18 to 29 in good health.

The V gene is TRBV5-1, the J gene TRBJ1-2; D gene unclear. CDR3 size: 14 residues. The V gene lost 9 bases and the J gene lost 2 bases, with 17 bases spanning the gap. Per the germline V gene, CDR1 is SGHRS and CDR2 is YFSETQ. The CDR3 reads CATGAGGQNYGYTF. CDR3 sequence (DNA): TGCGCCACCGGAGCAGGAGGCCAAAACTATGGCTACACCTTC.

The rearrangement uses TRBV5-1 and TRBJ1-2, with 8 nucleotides matching TRBD1. The V gene's germline CDR1 is SGHRS and CDR2 YFSETQ. The CDR3 sequence is 15 residues long. After removal of 3 bases from V and 5 bases from J, the junction contained 9 bases not matched to a gene. The CDR3 here is CASSSDWDRLYGYTF. CDR3 bases: TGCGCCAGCAGCTCGGACTGGGACAGGTTGTATGGCTACACCTTC.

This clone has more than one count but fewer than ten. V gene TRBV25-1 combines with J gene TRBJ1-1, with 9 bases that match TRBD1. Germline CDR1 is MGHDK and CDR2 is SYGVNS. The V segment lost 5 bases and the J segment 5 bases; nucleotides outside the gene matches: 3. The CDR3 is 13 amino acids. DNA of the CDR3: TGTGCCAGCAGTAAGACAGGGGGAACTGAAGCTTTCTTT. Protein sequence: CASSKTGGTEAFF.

A word on this clone: This sample includes further DNA sequences coding for the same CDR3. The chain combines TRBV28 with TRBJ2-5; 7 positions agree with TRBD1. With V trimmed by 4 bases and J by 5 bases, 1 base remained unmatched. This CDR3 spans 12 amino acids. The germline V gene encodes CDR1 MDHEN and CDR2 SYDVKM. In DNA, the CDR3 is TGTGCCAGCAGTTCAGGGGGTGAGACCCAGTACTTC. Translation gives CASSSGGETQYF.

This clone was detected ten times or more. J is TRBJ1-1 and V is TRBV12-1. TRBV12-1 is a known pseudogene. The CDR3 spans 14 residues. CDR3 loop: CASSFGPLNYEAFF. In nucleotides, the CDR3 is TGTGCCAGCAGCTTTGGGCCCTTGAACTATGAAGCTTTCTTT.

This rearrangement joins TRBV18 to TRBJ1-1, with D possibly being TRBD1 (6 bases). The CDR3 is made up of 15 amino acids. V was pared by 3 bases and J by 2 bases, with 13 bases between. CDR1 and CDR2 from the germline V gene are KGHSH and LQKENI. The CDR3 is CASSPIQGGNTEAFF. The CDR3 DNA is TGTGCCAGCTCACCGATACAGGGAGGAAACACTGAAGCTTTCTTT.

The rearrangement links TRBV28 to TRBJ1-2, with D tentatively TRBD1 (5 bases). Germline V CDR1 and CDR2: MDHEN, SYDVKM. Trimming left V 4 bases short and J 14 bases short, with 17 bases between. The CDR3 has 12 residues. The CDR3 loop is CASSYPAGRGTF. As DNA, the CDR3 is TGTGCCAGCAGTTATCCGGCAGGGAGGGGAACCTTC.

The rearrangement uses TRBV4-1 and TRBJ2-1; D possibly corresponds to TRBD2 (6 bases). Germline-derived CDR1 and CDR2 are MGHRA and YSYEKL. The CDR3 is made up of 15 amino acids. V was trimmed by 4 bases and J by 5 bases, leaving 15 bases between them. The CDR3 loop is CASSRGERVNNEQFF. CDR3 DNA: TGCGCCAGCAGCCGGGGGGAGCGGGTGAACAATGAGCAGTTCTTC.